Listed below are T cell receptor beta chains from one sample, sequenced in a study of blood T cell repertoires in COVID-19. The table came from immunoSEQ multiplex PCR; TCRdb's copy has only in-frame clones and leaves some out. The table lists about 120,000 clones, around four fifths of them singletons. Material for sequencing was peripheral blood. These receptors all stem from a man in his thirties or forties with acute or convalescent COVID-19. The conserved cysteine and the conserved F or W are not part of the CDR3 here. Fields, in order: V gene, clone size, J gene, CDR3 protein. Size is omitted from some rows. Given values are once, few, many or a class for expanded clones.

TRBV5-1	-	TRBJ2-1	ASSLAHRTSSNEQF
TRBV15	-	TRBJ1-5	ATSRDLGGDQPQH
TRBV19	-	TRBJ1-5	ASSRGQTLGGNQPQH
TRBV25-1	-	TRBJ1-3	ASRKGRANTIY
TRBV20-1	-	TRBJ1-1	SASTGGVTEAF
TRBV6-1	once	TRBJ2-7	ASSERGLAGAYEQY
TRBV7-2	-	TRBJ1-2	ASSLGLANYGYT
TRBV6-5	-	TRBJ2-7	ASSATGYTYEQY
TRBV9	-	TRBJ2-6	ASSAAGSGANVLT
TRBV5-1	-	TRBJ1-2	ASSIGGINYGYT
TRBV5-1	-	TRBJ1-3	ASSLGPGYSGNTIY
TRBV5-4	few	TRBJ2-1	ASSQSGSSYNEQF
TRBV3-1/TRBV3-2	-	TRBJ2-5	ASSHTSGSGETQY
TRBV12-3/TRBV12-4	many	TRBJ1-2	ASRRRGLDGYT
TRBV2	-	TRBJ1-4	ASSGYRNNEKLF
TRBV7-8	few	TRBJ2-3	ASSSLRGGEGTDTQY
TRBV9	-	TRBJ1-1	ASSPTDLTAEAF
TRBV6-2/TRBV6-3	-	TRBJ2-5	ASSRTSGETQY
TRBV7-2	once	TRBJ2-5	ASSRTSFQETQY
TRBV18	-	TRBJ2-7	ASSPATPGFGEQY
TRBV4-1	-	TRBJ2-1	ASSQESRLAQTEQF
TRBV6-6	-	TRBJ1-5	ASTPSRGEAQPQH
TRBV5-8	-	TRBJ1-3	ASSIRTEVQAP
TRBV2	-	TRBJ2-7	ASSRGLTSYEQY
TRBV23-1	-	TRBJ2-7	ASSPDRGSYEQY
TRBV12-3/TRBV12-4	-	TRBJ1-1	ASSLNRAAF
TRBV4-1	-	TRBJ1-4	ASSPTFRQGEKLF
TRBV19	-	TRBJ1-2	ASSPGQVWFSYGYT
TRBV6-2/TRBV6-3	-	TRBJ2-5	ASSPRQGSETQY
TRBV7-2	-	TRBJ2-7	ASSVDPTAYEQY
TRBV19	-	TRBJ2-1	ASSRDRANNEQF
TRBV29-1	-	TRBJ2-3	SARTSGDTQY
TRBV3-1/TRBV3-2	once	TRBJ2-5	ASSQEWASGRETQY
TRBV6-6	-	TRBJ1-6	ASSYSGQNSPLH
TRBV5-1	-	TRBJ2-5	ASSLSEANVGETQY
TRBV5-6	-	TRBJ2-3	ASSFRGFGDTQY
TRBV19	-	TRBJ1-5	ASSITDQPQH
TRBV5-1	once	TRBJ1-1	ASSFDRGRTSEAF
TRBV5-4	-	TRBJ1-2	ASSRETTNYGYT
TRBV6-5	-	TRBJ2-7	ASRLFDRAYEQY
TRBV10-3	once	TRBJ2-2	AISESLGTSVRGELF